A single sample is the source of the 23 T cell receptor beta chains below, sequenced in a study of T cells after yellow fever vaccination. TCRdb ran MiXCR on the 5' RACE reads and lists one entry per CDR3 protein. The table records a few hundred thousand distinct CDR3 sequences, less than 3.5% of them present only once. The source was CD4+ T cells sorted from PBMCs, collected 10 days after the yellow fever booster vaccination. These receptors were taken from a man between 18 and 29 years old who received the YFV17D yellow fever vaccine.

The chain combines TRBV12-3 or TRBV12-4 with TRBJ1-2; no reliable D call. The CDR3 totals 13 residues. V was cut by 6 bases and J by 5 bases, with 13 bases left in between. The CDR3 loop is CASRREGVYGYTF. The CDR3 DNA follows: TGTGCCAGCAGACGGGAGGGCGTTTATGGCTACACCTTC.

The rearrangement joins TRBV30 to TRBJ1-2; tentatively, D is TRBD1 (6 bases). Germline CDR1 and CDR2: GTSNPN and SVGIG (reference sequence). V was trimmed by 3 bases and J by 4 bases, leaving 15 bases between them. This CDR3 spans 14 amino acids. The CDR3 nucleotides are TGTGCCTGGAGCCCAGGACAGACCCTCTATGGCTACACCTTC. Its protein is CAWSPGQTLYGYTF.

At least ten counts were recorded for this clonotype. The chain employs TRBV5-1 and TRBJ2-3; 12 bases map to TRBD2. Germline CDR1 SGHRS, CDR2 YFSETQ. Trimming at V came to 3 bases and at J to 5 bases, leaving 10 bases not matched to a gene. The CDR3 runs to 17 residues. The CDR3 is CASSWNPSGGAIDTQYF. CDR3 DNA: TGCGCCAGCAGCTGGAACCCTAGCGGGGGGGCGATAGATACGCAGTATTTT.

This clonotype appeared many times. The V gene is TRBV18, the J gene TRBJ1-2; D is perhaps TRBD1 (5 bases). The germline CDR1 and CDR2 sequences are KGHSH and LQKENI. CDR3 length: 16 amino acids. Between the trimmed V and J ends, which lost 3 bases and 4 bases, there was a span of 18 bases. CDR3 DNA sequence: TGTGCCAGCTCACCGAATCTAAACAGACAGACCTATGGCTACACCTTC. Its protein is CASSPNLNRQTYGYTF.

This clonotype was observed a few times. This rearrangement joins TRBV4-1 to TRBJ1-4; perhaps TRBD1 as D (6 bases). The CDR3 consists of 16 residues. V was clipped by 4 bases and J by 0 bases, with 12 bases between them. The germline V gene has CDR1 MGHRA and CDR2 YSYEKL. The CDR3 DNA reads as TGCGCCAGCAGCCGCGTGAGGACAGCAACTAATGAAAAACTGTTTTTT. Translating gives CASSRVRTATNEKLFF.

This chain links TRBV4-3 with TRBJ2-2; TRBD2 matches 7 bases. CDR3 size: 18 residues. Trimming cost V 5 bases and J 0 bases; bases outside gene matches: 12. Per germline, CDR1 LGHNA and CDR2 YSLEER. Here the CDR3 DNA reads TGCGCCAGCAGCTCGTTGATTTTAAGCGGGGCGAACACCGGGGAGCTGTTTTTT. It translates to CASSSLILSGANTGELFF.

This clonotype was recorded at least ten times. The J gene is TRBJ2-3, the V gene TRBV5-1; 8 bases fit TRBD2. The J segment lost 0 bases and the V segment lost 3 bases, leaving 3 bases of the junction unmatched. The germline V gene encodes CDR1 SGHRS and CDR2 YFSETQ. The length of the CDR3 is 15 residues. The chain's CDR3 is CASSSASGSTDTQYF. The CDR3 DNA reads as TGCGCCAGCAGCTCCGCTAGCGGGAGCACAGATACGCAGTATTTT. Full variable domain (remainder filled in from reference TRBV5-1 and TRBJ2-3): KAGVTQTPRYLIKTRGQQVTLSCSPISGHRSVSWYQQTPGQGLQFLFEYFSETQRNKGNFPGRFSGRQFSNSRSEMNVSTLELGDSALYLCASSSASGSTDTQYFGPGTRLTVL.

On this clonotype itself: A much larger clonotype is one base distant, so this may be a read error. The chain carries TRBV5-6 and TRBJ2-4, with D possibly called TRBD1 or TRBD2 (5 bases each). In germline, CDR1 is SGHDT, CDR2 YYEEEE. This CDR3 is 14 amino acids long. Written as DNA, the CDR3 is TGTGCCTGCAGCCGATCCGGGACCCGAAACATTCAGTACTTC. Amino acids: CACSRSGTRNIQYF.

The sample holds many counts of this clonotype. V is TRBV28 and J is TRBJ1-1, with TRBD1 matching 8 bases. CDR3 length: 15 residues. V gave up 6 bases and J gave up 6 bases; unmatched junction bases: 12. Germline V gene sequence: CDR1 MDHEN, CDR2 SYDVKM. CDR3 protein: CASSRGGARGPEAFF. CDR3 nucleotides: TGTGCCAGCAGCCGAGGCGGGGCCAGGGGGCCTGAAGCTTTCTTT.

The table lists this clonotype with many counts. The chain is built from TRBV15 and TRBJ2-7; no clear D. CDR3 length: 14 amino acids. Trimming cost V 1 base and J 2 bases, with 9 bases left between them. Germline V gives CDR1 LNHNV, CDR2 YYDKDF (reference sequence). The CDR3 reads CATSRVGGTYEQYF. Written as DNA, the CDR3 is TGTGCCACCAGCAGAGTTGGCGGAACCTACGAGCAGTACTTC.

Ten or more counts support this clonotype. The CDR3 DNA sequence: TGCGCCAGCAGCTTGGATCCCGGCAGAGCCACCACTGAAGCTTTCTTT. Amino acid sequence: CASSLDPGRATTEAFF. The chain uses TRBV5-1 and TRBJ1-1; unclear D gene. V lost 0 bases and J lost 4, with 16 bases in between. Per germline, CDR1 SGHRS and CDR2 YFSETQ. The CDR3 loop spans 16 amino acids.

This clonotype showed up just a few times. The chain joins TRBV12-3 or TRBV12-4 to TRBJ1-5; the D gene is possibly TRBD1 (6 bases). The length of the CDR3 is 15 residues. V was trimmed by 6 bases and J by 0 bases, leaving 12 bases between them. CDR3 amino acids: CASSPGAVSNQPQHF. The CDR3 nucleotides read TGTGCCAGCAGCCCAGGGGCAGTTAGCAATCAGCCCCAGCATTTT.

This clonotype was counted only a few times. The J gene is TRBJ1-1, the V gene TRBV2; possible D gene TRBD1, 5 bases. V was shortened by 2 bases and J by 3 bases, with 7 bases between the two germline ends. CDR3 length equals 13 residues. CDR1 is SNHLY and CDR2 is FYNNEI in the germline V gene. CDR3 DNA: TGTGCCAGCAGTGAACGGGGGTACACTGAAGCTTTCTTT. Its translation: CASSERGYTEAFF.

This clonotype was counted only a few times. The chain uses TRBV6-5 and TRBJ1-6; D gene uncertain. Trimming removed 2 bases at V and 0 bases at J, with 5 bases between. The V gene's germline CDR1 is MNHEY and CDR2 SVGAGI. This CDR3 is built from 15 residues. CDR3 DNA sequence: TGTGCCAGCAGTTACAGTAACTCCTATAATTCACCCCTCCACTTT. Translation gives CASSYSNSYNSPLHF.

This clonotype was counted at least ten times. This sequence joins TRBV6-6 and TRBJ1-6; D is undetermined. Deletions cut 8 bases from V and 9 bases from J, with 11 bases between. The CDR3 is 12 amino acids. Germline V gene lookup returns CDR1 MNHNY and CDR2 SVGAGI (reference sequence). CDR3 in amino acids: CASGQDSSPLHF. The CDR3 coding sequence is TGTGCCAGCGGCCAGGATAGTTCACCCCTCCACTTT.

This clonotype appeared many times. The CDR3 DNA reads TGTGCCAGCAGTCTCCACCGACTAGCGGGCACGGGCACAGATACGCAGTATTTT. Translating gives CASSLHRLAGTGTDTQYF. V usage is TRBV12-3 or TRBV12-4 and J usage is TRBJ2-3; 10 bases match TRBD2. The CDR3 consists of 18 residues. Germline trimming cut 5 bases from V and 1 base from J; bases unmatched to any gene: 12.

This clonotype was observed at least ten times. The gene calls are TRBV7-2 and TRBJ2-7, with 9 bases fitting TRBD2. The CDR3 totals 14 residues. Losses at the gene ends were 1 base for V and 6 bases for J; bases not matched to a gene: 4. Per the germline V gene, CDR1 is SGHTA and CDR2 is FQGNSA. The CDR3 loop reads CASSLVAGGSEQYF. The CDR3, as DNA: TGTGCCAGCAGCTTAGTTGCGGGGGGGAGCGAGCAGTACTTC.

Many counts were recorded for this clonotype. The CDR3 loop is CASSPLTGNTGELFF. CDR3 sequence (DNA): TGTGCCAGCAGTCCACTCACAGGGAACACCGGGGAGCTGTTTTTT. V usage is TRBV12-3 or TRBV12-4 and J usage is TRBJ2-2; D is possibly TRBD1 (5 bases). The CDR3 extends over 15 amino acids. V shed 5 bases and J shed 1 base, with 11 bases lying between them.

This clonotype was seen repeatedly, ten times or more. The chain couples TRBV7-8 to TRBJ2-2, with 10 positions matching TRBD2. Germline CDR1 reads SGHVS; CDR2 reads FQNEAQ. The CDR3 has 15 residues. The V segment lost 5 bases and the J segment 4 bases; nucleotides outside the gene matches: 4. CDR3: CASSLSGGGTGELFF. The CDR3 bases are TGTGCCAGCAGCCTGAGCGGGGGGGGCACCGGGGAGCTGTTTTTT.

The chain links TRBV18 to TRBJ2-1, with 8 bases fitting TRBD1. The germline gives CDR1 KGHSH, CDR2 LQKENI. The trim removed 9 bases at V and 0 bases at J, leaving 16 bases unmatched. The CDR3 has 18 amino acids. CDR3 region: CASFPGTGFLSSYNEQFF. The CDR3 DNA sequence: TGTGCCAGTTTCCCCGGGACAGGCTTTCTTAGCTCCTACAATGAGCAGTTCTTC. The full variable domain, rest sourced from reference TRBV18 and TRBJ2-1, is NAGVMQNPRHLVRRRGQEARLRCSPMKGHSHVYWYRQLPEEGLKFMVYLQKENIIDESGMPKERFSAEFPKEGPSILRIQQVVRGDSAAYFCASFPGTGFLSSYNEQFFGPGTRLTVL.

In this sample, this clonotype turned up a few times. This chain connects TRBV5-5 to TRBJ1-2, with no clear D. V was cut by 2 bases and J by 8 bases, with 19 bases left in between. Germline lookup yields CDR1 SGHKS and CDR2 YYEKEE (reference sequence). The CDR3 extends over 15 amino acids. The CDR3 DNA sequence: TGTGCCAGCAGCTTCCTAGGTCCCACCGTTATCGGCTACACCTTC. It specifies CASSFLGPTVIGYTF.

This clonotype was seen more than once but under ten times. The chain couples TRBV18 to TRBJ1-6, with D perhaps matching TRBD1 (6 bases). Per the germline V gene, CDR1 is KGHSH and CDR2 is LQKENI. V lost 2 bases and J lost 9, with 20 bases in between. CDR3 length: 17 residues. The CDR3 DNA follows: TGTGCCAGCTCACCAGGCCCAGGGACAATCCTGGGTTCACCCCTCCACTTT. Translation gives CASSPGPGTILGSPLHF. Based on the CDR3 plus reference TRBV18 and TRBJ1-6, the full variable domain is NAGVMQNPRHLVRRRGQEARLRCSPMKGHSHVYWYRQLPEEGLKFMVYLQKENIIDESGMPKERFSAEFPKEGPSILRIQQVVRGDSAAYFCASSPGPGTILGSPLHFGNGTRLTVT.

This sequence joins TRBV27 and TRBJ2-4; D unclear. Trimming pared 6 bases from V and 3 bases from J, leaving 9 bases between. The CDR3 extends over 13 amino acids. The germline V gene has CDR1 MNHEY and CDR2 SMNVEV (reference sequence). CDR3: CASRDWGKNIQYF. The CDR3 DNA follows: TGTGCCAGCAGGGATTGGGGCAAAAACATTCAGTACTTC.